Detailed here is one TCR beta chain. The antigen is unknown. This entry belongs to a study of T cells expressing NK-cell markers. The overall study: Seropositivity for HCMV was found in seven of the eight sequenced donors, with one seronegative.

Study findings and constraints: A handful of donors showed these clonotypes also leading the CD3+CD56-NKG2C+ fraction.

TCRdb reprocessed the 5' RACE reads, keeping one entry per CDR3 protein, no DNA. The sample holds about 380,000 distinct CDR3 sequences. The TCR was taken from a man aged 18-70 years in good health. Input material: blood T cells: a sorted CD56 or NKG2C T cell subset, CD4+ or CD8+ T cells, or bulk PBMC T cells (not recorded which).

The CDR3 here is CASKRGTKNIQYF. The chain recombines TRBV12-3 or TRBV12-4 with TRBJ2-4; TCRdb outputs TRBD2, but without DNA this stays unchecked. The CDR3 loop spans 13 amino acids.